Sequencing of this T cell receptor (beta chain) was carried out in a study of blood T cells in healthy people across ages. Study-wide context: About one barcoded beta molecule per two T cells was the capture yield of template switching.

Through a sample-barcoded 5' primer and a J-beta primer mix, a second PCR was run for roughly 7 to 12 cycles. MiXCR was run by TCRdb on the 5' RACE reads, yielding one entry per CDR3 protein. The sample records more than 1.4 million distinct CDR3 sequences, around two fifths being singletons. The receptor's source is a woman under 30 in good health. The sample consisted of blood.

The CDR3 spells CASSRHTGGDQPQHF. As DNA, the CDR3 is TGCGCCAGCAGCCGACATACGGGGGGGGATCAGCCCCAGCATTTT. The chain carries TRBV4-1 and TRBJ1-5, with a weak D call TRBD1 (5 bases). Trimming stripped 4 bases from V and 5 bases from J, with 15 bases between. Germline CDR1 MGHRA, CDR2 YSYEKL. There are 15 residues in the CDR3.